There are many counts of the clone carrying this TCR beta chain. Its antigen is unidentified. V lost 6 bases and J 1 base, leaving 12 bases between the germline ends. There are 15 residues in the CDR3. Germline V gives CDR1 MNHEY, CDR2 SVGEGT. The data stem from a study of T-cell memory formation after mild COVID-19. Findings and caveats of the study: Cross-reactive memory apparently joined, as some responding clones appeared in pre-infection memory. From day 15 to 85, contracting clones were balanced between CD4 and CD8, whereas later expanders leaned toward CD4+.

Constant-segment primers and 5'RACE yielded cDNA libraries for TCR alpha and TCR beta, each carrying sample barcodes and UMIs. MiXCR was run by TCRdb on the 5' RACE reads, yielding one entry per CDR3 protein. The sample yields under 250,000 distinct CDR3 sequences, 9.5% seen once. The receptor's source is a man younger than 30 who had mild COVID-19 (a few samples of this study predate the infection). Cell type and time point are not known. The V gene is TRBV6-2 or TRBV6-3, the J gene TRBJ2-2, with D unclear. Material: PBMCs or a T cell subset sorted from them (not recorded which). The CDR3 DNA follows: TGTGCCAGCAGCTCCGGACGGTTGAACACCGGGGAGCTGTTTTTT. Amino acid sequence: CASSSGRLNTGELFF.